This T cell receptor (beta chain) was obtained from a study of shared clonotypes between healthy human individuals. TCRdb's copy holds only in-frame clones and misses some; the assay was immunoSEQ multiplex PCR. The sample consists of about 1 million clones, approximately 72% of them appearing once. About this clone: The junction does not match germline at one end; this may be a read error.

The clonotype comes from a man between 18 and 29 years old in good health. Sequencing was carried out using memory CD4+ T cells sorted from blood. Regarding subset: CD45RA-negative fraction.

The CDR3 DNA sequence: TGTGCCAGCATTTTAACAGGGAGGACCGGGGAGCTGTTTTTT. Translated, it gives CASILTGRTGELFF. This chain joins TRBV28 and TRBJ2-2; either TRBD1 or TRBD2 may fit D (6 bases each). CDR3 length: 14 amino acids. Germline loops: CDR1 MDHEN, CDR2 SYDVKM. The variable domain in full, with the rest retrieved from reference TRBV28 and TRBJ2-2, is DVKVTQSSRYLVKRTGEKVFLECVQDMDHENMFWYRQDPGLGLRLIYFSYDVKMKEKGDIPEGYSVSREKKERFSLILESASTNQTSMYLCASILTGRTGELFFGEGSRLTVL.